One and the same sample provided the 2 T cell receptor beta chains below, sequenced in a study of blood T cell repertoires in COVID-19. TCRdb's copy holds only in-frame clones and misses some; the assay was immunoSEQ multiplex PCR. Among 45,000 to 55,000 clones, roughly 83% were seen once, and the ten largest hold about 4%. The sequenced sample was peripheral blood. The receptors were gathered from a man aged 45-60 years with active COVID-19.

This chain links TRBV28 with TRBJ1-5; weak D call: TRBD1 (6 bases). The CDR3 loop spans 13 amino acids. Trimming stripped 4 bases from V and 6 bases from J, with 10 bases between. Germline V gene lookup returns CDR1 MDHEN and CDR2 SYDVKM. In DNA form, the CDR3 reads TGTGCCAGCAGTTCCACAGGGAGTCAGCCCCAGCATTTT. Protein product: CASSSTGSQPQHF.

This clone has just one count. The DNA for the CDR3 is TGTGCCAGCAGCCAAGATGGAGGGCTAGCGCAGTATTTT. Translation: CASSQDGGLAQYF. The chain uses TRBV3-1 (or the pseudogene TRBV3-2) and TRBJ2-3, with D possibly TRBD2 on 6 matching bases. Trimming left V 0 bases short and J 10 bases short, with 11 bases between. The CDR3 loop spans 13 amino acids. The germline CDR1 and CDR2 sequences are LGHDT and YNNKEL (reference sequence).